The 18 T cell receptor beta chains below all came from one sample that was sequenced in a study of shared clonotypes between healthy human individuals. TCRdb keeps only in-frame clones here, not all; method: immunoSEQ multiplex PCR. The sample has millions of clones; about 95% are singletons. Terminally differentiated effector memory CD45RA+ cells were excluded from the naive CD8 cells, which were CD45RO-negative and positively selected for CCR7. Material for sequencing was naive CD8+ T cells sorted from blood. The receptors were gathered from a man aged 18 to 30 in good health.

The genes are TRBV6-5 and TRBJ2-7; 11 nucleotides align to TRBD2. The CDR3 length is 16 residues. After removal of 4 bases from V and 0 bases from J, the junction contained 5 bases not matched to a gene. Germline CDR1 is MNHEY and CDR2 is SVGAGI. CDR3 sequence (DNA): TGTGCCAGCAGTTCCGCACTAGCGGGGGTCTCCTACGAGCAGTACTTC. Translating gives CASSSALAGVSYEQYF.

This clone was seen once. The chain has TRBV7-9 and TRBJ2-7; 7 nucleotides match TRBD1. The length of the CDR3 is 15 residues. The J segment lost 2 bases and the V segment lost 1 base, leaving 5 bases of the junction unmatched. CDR1 is SEHNR and CDR2 is FQNEAQ in the germline V gene (reference sequence). The CDR3 DNA sequence: TGTGCCAGCAGCTTAGTCAGAGGGGGCCCCTACGAGCAGTACTTC. This encodes CASSLVRGGPYEQYF.

With respect to this clone: One end of the junction varies from germline; a read error may be responsible. Other DNA sequences within the sample encode an identical CDR3. The rearrangement uses TRBV30 and TRBJ1-2; D remains ambiguous. Germline CDR1 and CDR2: GTSNPN and SVGIG (reference sequence). The CDR3 spans 11 residues. The CDR3 DNA reads TGCGCCTGGCAAAGGGACTATGGCTACACCTTC. Translation: CAWQRDYGYTF.

The chain recombines TRBV5-4 with TRBJ2-3; D remains ambiguous. This CDR3 has 13 amino acids. Germline V gene sequence: CDR1 SGHNT, CDR2 YYREEE (reference sequence). V was trimmed by 0 bases and J by 6 bases, leaving 8 bases between them. The CDR3 nucleotides read TGTGCCAGCAGCTTGGGTGACGCGGATACGCAGTATTTT. It specifies CASSLGDADTQYF.

This chain links TRBV28 with TRBJ1-2; 7 bases map to TRBD1. The V and J ends lost 7 bases and 7 bases, in that order; junction bases with no gene match: 15. This CDR3 is built from 15 residues. Germline assignment: CDR1 MDHEN and CDR2 SYDVKM. This chain's CDR3 is CASTPYRQGVFGYTF. CDR3 nucleotides: TGTGCCAGCACCCCTTATCGACAGGGAGTTTTTGGCTACACCTTC.

In its sample, this clone was seen once. This chain joins TRBV7-9 and TRBJ2-1, with TRBD2 as a possible D gene (5 bases). From germline, CDR1 is SEHNR and CDR2 FQNEAQ (reference sequence). The CDR3 covers 15 residues. The V end was cut by 3 bases, the J end by 0 bases, with 9 bases between. CDR3 sequence (DNA): TGTGCCAGCAGCTTGGACGGGATCTCCTACAATGAGCAGTTCTTC. It is translated as CASSLDGISYNEQFF.

The J gene is TRBJ2-2, the V gene TRBV25-1; D is uncertain. With 1 base removed from V and 3 bases from J, the gap between germline ends came to 12 bases. The CDR3 is made up of 16 amino acids. Germline V gene sequence: CDR1 MGHDK, CDR2 SYGVNS. The CDR3 reads CASSELGGEDTGELFF. The CDR3 bases are TGTGCCAGCAGTGAATTGGGCGGTGAAGACACCGGGGAGCTGTTTTTT.

The chain carries TRBV21-1 and TRBJ1-2; the tabulated D call, TRBD1, remains unverified against the DNA. TRBV21-1 is deemed a pseudogene. The CDR3 has 15 residues. CDR3 in amino acids: CASSRRQEGRSGYTF. For the CDR3, the DNA is TGTGCCAGCAGCAGGAGACAGGAAGGGAGAAGCGGCTACACCTTC.

This clone appeared a single time. V gene TRBV5-8 combines with J gene TRBJ1-3; possibly TRBD1 for D (5 bases). Looked up from germline, CDR1 is SGHTS and CDR2 is YDEGEE. V dropped 7 bases and J dropped 1 base, with 9 bases sitting between them. The CDR3 extends over 13 amino acids. The CDR3 coding sequence is TGTGCCAGCGGGGAGGGGTCTGGAAACACCATATATTTT. It translates to CASGEGSGNTIYF.

This clone showed up just once. The chain is built from TRBV11-3 and TRBJ2-3, with a weak D call TRBD2 (5 bases). V was clipped by 5 bases and J by 1 base, with 13 bases between them. The CDR3 sequence is 15 residues long. From germline, CDR1 is SGHNT and CDR2 YENEEA. The CDR3 nucleotides read TGTGCCAGCAGCCAGCGGTCGGGCGGCACAGATACGCAGTATTTT. Translating it yields CASSQRSGGTDTQYF. The variable domain in full, with the rest retrieved from reference TRBV11-3 and TRBJ2-3, is EAGVVQSPRYKIIEKKQPVAFWCNPISGHNTLYWYLQNLGQGPELLIRYENEEAVDDSQLPKDRFSAERLKGVDSTLKIQPAELGDSAVYLCASSQRSGGTDTQYFGPGTRLTVL.

The rearrangement uses TRBV28 and TRBJ2-5, with TRBD1 identical over 9 bases. CDR3 length: 14 residues. Looked up from germline, CDR1 is MDHEN and CDR2 is SYDVKM. The ends lost 2 bases at V and 5 bases at J; junction bases unmatched: 3. The CDR3 protein is CASSLQDRGETQYF. CDR3 sequence (DNA): TGTGCCAGCAGTTTACAGGACAGGGGTGAGACCCAGTACTTC.

The genes are TRBV6-6 and TRBJ1-1; D is uncertain. CDR1 MNHNY and CDR2 SVGAGI come from the germline V gene (reference sequence). The CDR3 loop spans 13 amino acids. V was trimmed by 5 bases and J by 1 base, leaving 8 bases between them. CDR3 coding DNA: TGTGCCAGCAGTGCAGGCAAGAACACTGAAGCTTTCTTT. It codes for CASSAGKNTEAFF.

The chain combines TRBV6-5 with TRBJ1-1, with a possible D match to TRBD1 (6 bases). The CDR3 has 12 amino acids. Looked up from germline, CDR1 is MNHEY and CDR2 is SVGAGI. Trimming took 2 bases from V and 7 from J, leaving 8 bases between them. CDR3 nucleotides: TGTGCCAGCAGTTACCCCAGGGGTGAAGCTTTCTTT. Protein: CASSYPRGEAFF.

The chain has TRBV28 and TRBJ1-2; 9 bases line up with TRBD1. The germline V gene encodes CDR1 MDHEN and CDR2 SYDVKM. The V and J ends lost 2 bases and 4 bases, in that order; junction bases with no gene match: 14. The CDR3 is 18 amino acids. The CDR3 DNA follows: TGTGCCAGCAGTTTAAAACCGGGACAGGGACTTACTTTCTATGGCTACACCTTC. Its translation is CASSLKPGQGLTFYGYTF.

V gene TRBV7-9 combines with J gene TRBJ1-1; maybe TRBD1 (5 bases). The CDR3 consists of 12 residues. The germline gives CDR1 SEHNR, CDR2 FQNEAQ (reference sequence). V gave up 8 bases and J gave up 4 bases, with 11 bases separating them. CDR3 region: CASGARGTEAFF. The DNA of the CDR3 is TGTGCCAGCGGGGCGCGCGGCACTGAAGCTTTCTTT. The full variable domain, its missing parts supplied by reference TRBV7-9 and TRBJ1-1, is DTGVSQNPRHKITKRGQNVTFRCDPISEHNRLYWYRQTLGQGPEFLTYFQNEAQLEKSRLLSDRFSAERPKGSFSTLEIQRTEQGDSAMYLCASGARGTEAFFGQGTRLTVV.

This chain joins TRBV7-2 and TRBJ1-3; perhaps TRBD1 as D (5 bases). The germline V gene encodes CDR1 SGHTA and CDR2 FQGNSA. Trimming stripped 3 bases from V and 1 base from J, with 7 bases between. The CDR3 is made up of 14 amino acids. As DNA, the CDR3 is TGTGCCAGCAGCTTCGCAGGGTCTGGAAACACCATATATTTT. Its translation: CASSFAGSGNTIYF.

The chain is built from TRBV4-3 and TRBJ2-2; no clear D. Trimming took off 0 bases at V and 8 bases at J, with 10 bases between the two ends. The CDR3 contains 14 residues. Germline loops: CDR1 LGHNA, CDR2 YSLEER. The CDR3 DNA reads as TGCGCCAGCAGCCAAGAGTGGGAAACTGGGGAGCTGTTTTTT. Encoded protein: CASSQEWETGELFF.

The table lists this clone with a count of one. This chain joins TRBV9 and TRBJ2-7; D may be TRBD2 (5 bases). The germline V and J ends were trimmed by 2 bases and 7 bases, with 16 bases remaining between them. CDR1 is SGDLS and CDR2 is YYNGEE in the germline V gene. This CDR3 spans 14 amino acids. Here the CDR3 DNA reads TGTGCCAGCAGCGTTGGTAGCGAGACACTGGAGCAGTACTTC. The encoded protein is CASSVGSETLEQYF.